These T cell receptor beta chains were read from a single sample in a study of blood T cell repertoires in COVID-19. The assay was immunoSEQ multiplex PCR, and TCRdb's table has in-frame clones only and misses some. The sample contains about 160,000 clones, 65% to 90% of which appear only once. The material sequenced was peripheral blood. The receptors derive from a man aged 65-85 years with acute or convalescent COVID-19. CDR3s include the opening cysteine and the closing phenylalanine or tryptophan. The order of the fields is J gene, CDR3 length, D gene, clone size, V gene, CDR3 protein, CDR3 DNA. D genes are given only for firm matches. Expanded clones get a size class; other rows say once, few or many, or leave the size out.

>TRBJ2-3|12|-|-|TRBV28
CASNLSGDTQYF
TGTGCCAGCAACCTTAGCGGAGATACGCAGTATTTT
>TRBJ1-1|13|-|once|TRBV2
CASSGQGNTEAFF
TGTGCCAGCAGTGGTCAGGGGAACACTGAAGCTTTCTTT
>TRBJ2-7|18|TRBD2|-|TRBV13
CASSLGIRTSGLTYEQYF
TGTGCCAGCAGCTTAGGCATCCGGACTAGCGGGCTTACCTACGAGCAGTACTTC
>TRBJ1-2|14|TRBD1|-|TRBV27
CASRRTGDNYGYTF
TGTGCCAGCAGACGCACAGGGGATAACTATGGCTACACCTTC
>TRBJ2-1|15|-|few|TRBV7-8
CASSLSGSSYNEQFF
TGTGCCAGCAGCTTAAGCGGCAGCTCCTACAATGAGCAGTTCTTC
>TRBJ1-1|14|TRBD1|-|TRBV7-2
CASIEGQGDTEAFF
TGTGCCAGCATCGAAGGTCAGGGGGACACTGAAGCTTTCTTT
>TRBJ2-2|16|-|-|TRBV7-3
CASSLNAGMGTGELFF
TGTGCCAGCAGCTTAAATGCAGGGATGGGCACCGGGGAGCTGTTTTTT
>TRBJ2-5|14|-|-|TRBV28
CASSLSERSETQYF
TGTGCCAGCAGTTTATCCGAGCGGTCGGAGACCCAGTACTTC
>TRBJ2-7|11|-|-|TRBV7-9
CASSRGNEQYF
TGTGCCAGCAGCCGGGGGAACGAGCAGTACTTC
>TRBJ1-5|14|-|-|TRBV7-2
CASSGRGGRQPQHF
TGTGCCAGCAGCGGGAGGGGGGGGCGGCAGCCCCAGCATTTT
>TRBJ2-3|14|-|-|TRBV14
CASSQVRGAYTQYF
TGTGCCAGCAGCCAAGTCAGGGGGGCATATACGCAGTATTTT
>TRBJ1-1|15|-|-|TRBV28
CASSLPGGANTEAFF
TGTGCCAGCAGTTTACCTGGGGGGGCCAACACTGAAGCTTTCTTT
>TRBJ2-1|12|-|-|TRBV7-2
CASSSTRNEQFF
TGTGCCAGCAGCTCGACTCGGAATGAGCAGTTCTTC
>TRBJ1-2|17|-|once|TRBV5-1
CASSLTGNANYNYGYTF
TGCGCCAGCAGCTTAACCGGGAACGCGAACTATAACTATGGCTACACCTTC
>TRBJ2-5|19|TRBD2|-|TRBV4-1
CASSQPGLAGGPSRETQYF
TGCGCCAGCAGCCAACCGGGACTAGCGGGAGGGCCAAGTAGAGAGACCCAGTACTTC
>TRBJ2-1|12|-|-|TRBV2
CASRGTREEQFF
TGTGCCAGCAGAGGAACTAGGGAGGAGCAGTTCTTC
>TRBJ2-2|14|-|once|TRBV18
CASSPQGQTGELFF
TGTGCCAGCTCACCCCAGGGGCAAACCGGGGAGCTGTTTTTT
>TRBJ1-1|17|-|-|TRBV7-2
CASSLKGIRVLNTEAFF
TGTGCCAGCAGCTTAAAAGGGATCAGGGTTTTGAACACTGAAGCTTTCTTT
>TRBJ2-5|13|-|-|TRBV19
CASSITGLETQYF
TGTGCCAGTAGTATTACAGGGTTGGAGACCCAGTACTTC
>TRBJ1-1|15|-|-|TRBV10-2
CASSESIGSPTEAFF
TGCGCCAGCAGTGAGTCGATTGGGAGCCCCACTGAAGCTTTCTTT
>TRBJ2-1|14|TRBD1|-|TRBV15
CATSEGQPNNEQFF
TGTGCCACCAGCGAGGGACAGCCAAACAATGAGCAGTTCTTC
>TRBJ1-2|14|TRBD1|-|TRBV19
CASSPGQGDYGYTF
TGTGCCAGTAGTCCGGGACAGGGTGACTATGGCTACACCTTC
>TRBJ2-3|16|TRBD2|-|TRBV7-3
CASSLTKRGGTDTQYF
TGTGCCAGCAGCTTAACAAAGCGGGGAGGTACAGATACGCAGTATTTT
>TRBJ1-5|14|-|once|TRBV6-5
CASRPTVLGQPQHF
TGTGCCAGCAGACCGACAGTGCTCGGGCAGCCCCAGCATTTT
>TRBJ1-5|15|TRBD1|-|TRBV6-1
CASREGTGDNQPQHF
TGTGCCAGCAGGGAAGGGACAGGGGACAATCAGCCCCAGCATTTT
>TRBJ2-1|17|TRBD2|-|TRBV7-2
CASSSPTSGRFTFEQFF
TGTGCCAGCAGCTCTCCGACTAGCGGGAGATTCACGTTTGAGCAGTTCTTC
>TRBJ1-4|18|TRBD1|-|TRBV9
CASSVAVPGQGRDEKLFF
TGTGCCAGCAGCGTAGCCGTCCCGGGACAGGGGAGAGACGAAAAACTGTTTTTT
>TRBJ2-1|13|TRBD2|-|TRBV30
CAWAFKAGAEQFF
TGTGCCTGGGCGTTTAAAGCGGGAGCTGAGCAGTTCTTC
>TRBJ1-2|15|TRBD1|-|TRBV6-5
CASSYSWTGSVGYTF
TGTGCCAGCAGTTACTCCTGGACAGGGTCCGTGGGCTACACCTTC
>TRBJ2-7|14|-|few|TRBV5-3
CAAPGHQSSYEQYF
TGTGCCGCACCGGGACACCAGAGCTCCTACGAGCAGTACTTC
>TRBJ2-1|15|TRBD2|-|TRBV9
CASSVELAGKTEQFF
TGTGCCAGCAGCGTAGAACTAGCGGGAAAGACTGAGCAGTTCTTC
>TRBJ2-7|13|-|once|TRBV29-1
CSVVPHSSYEQYF
TGCAGCGTTGTACCACACAGCTCCTACGAGCAGTACTTC
>TRBJ2-7|14|TRBD2|-|TRBV3-1/TRBV3-2
CASTLTSGSYEQYF
TGTGCCAGCACCCTGACTAGCGGCTCCTACGAGCAGTACTTC